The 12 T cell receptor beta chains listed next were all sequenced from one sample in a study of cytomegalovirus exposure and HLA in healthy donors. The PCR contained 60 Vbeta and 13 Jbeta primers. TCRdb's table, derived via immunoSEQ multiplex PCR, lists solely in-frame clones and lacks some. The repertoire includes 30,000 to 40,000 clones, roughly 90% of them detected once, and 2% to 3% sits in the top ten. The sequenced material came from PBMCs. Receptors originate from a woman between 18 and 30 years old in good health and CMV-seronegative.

CDR3 sequence (DNA): TGTGCCACCAGCAGAGGTAGGACTAGCGGGGTAAATGAGCAGTTCTTC. It specifies CATSRGRTSGVNEQFF. The chain carries TRBV15 and TRBJ2-1; 12 bases are a match to TRBD2. The V segment lost 1 base and the J segment 7 bases; nucleotides outside the gene matches: 5. The CDR3 covers 16 residues. Germline V lookup: CDR1 LNHNV, CDR2 YYDKDF (reference sequence).

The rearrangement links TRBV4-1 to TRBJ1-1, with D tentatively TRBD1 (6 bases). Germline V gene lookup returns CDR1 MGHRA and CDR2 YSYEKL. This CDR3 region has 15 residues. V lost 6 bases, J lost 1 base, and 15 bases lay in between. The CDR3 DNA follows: TGCGCCAGCAGAAGGGTGGGGGCTTCGAACACTGAAGCTTTCTTT. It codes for CASRRVGASNTEAFF.

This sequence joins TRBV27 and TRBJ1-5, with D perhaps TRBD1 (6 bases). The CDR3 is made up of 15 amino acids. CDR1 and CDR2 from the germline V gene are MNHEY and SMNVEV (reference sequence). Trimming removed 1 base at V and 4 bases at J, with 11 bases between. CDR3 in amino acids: CASSLLGARNQPQHF. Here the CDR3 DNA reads TGTGCCAGCAGTTTATTGGGGGCCAGAAATCAGCCCCAGCATTTT.

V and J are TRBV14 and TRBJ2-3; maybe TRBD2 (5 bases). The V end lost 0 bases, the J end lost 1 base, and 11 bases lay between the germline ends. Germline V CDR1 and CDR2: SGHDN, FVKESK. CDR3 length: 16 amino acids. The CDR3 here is CASSQDGELGTDTQYF. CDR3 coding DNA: TGTGCCAGCAGCCAAGATGGGGAGCTGGGCACAGATACGCAGTATTTT.

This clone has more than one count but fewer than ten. CDR3 in DNA: TGTGCCAGCAGCCCGGGACTAGACACCGGGGAGCTGTTTTTT. It encodes CASSPGLDTGELFF. This sequence joins TRBV28 and TRBJ2-2; 8 bases are a match to TRBD2. Germline CDR1 and CDR2: MDHEN and SYDVKM. Trimming at V came to 6 bases and at J to 3 bases, leaving 3 bases not matched to a gene. This CDR3 spans 14 amino acids.

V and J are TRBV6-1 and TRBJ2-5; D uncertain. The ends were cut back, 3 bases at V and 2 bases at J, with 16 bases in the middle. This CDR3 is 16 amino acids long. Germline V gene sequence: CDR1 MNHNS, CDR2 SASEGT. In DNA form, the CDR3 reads TGTGCCAGCAGTGATAGTCCCTCTGGGCGACAAGAGACCCAGTACTTC. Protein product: CASSDSPSGRQETQYF.

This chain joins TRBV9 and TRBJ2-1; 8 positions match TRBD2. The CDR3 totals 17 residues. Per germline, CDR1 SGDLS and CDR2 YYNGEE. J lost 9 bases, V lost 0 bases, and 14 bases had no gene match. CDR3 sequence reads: CASSVDLSSGSIGEQFF. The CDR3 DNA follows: TGTGCCAGCAGCGTAGACCTTTCTAGCGGGTCCATAGGTGAGCAGTTCTTC.

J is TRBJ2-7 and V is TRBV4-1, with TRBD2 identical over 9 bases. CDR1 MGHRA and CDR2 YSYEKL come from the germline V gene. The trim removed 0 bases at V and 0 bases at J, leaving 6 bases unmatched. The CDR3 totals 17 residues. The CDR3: CASSQDPAGGSSYEQYF. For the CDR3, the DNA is TGCGCCAGCAGCCAAGATCCAGCGGGAGGCAGCTCCTACGAGCAGTACTTC.

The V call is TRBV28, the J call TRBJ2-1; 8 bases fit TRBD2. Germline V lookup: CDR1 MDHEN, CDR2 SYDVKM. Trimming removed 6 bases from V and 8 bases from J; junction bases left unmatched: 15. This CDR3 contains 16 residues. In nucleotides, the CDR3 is TGTGCCAGCAGCCGACCAGGCAGCGGGAGTAACTATGAGCAGTTCTTC. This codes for CASSRPGSGSNYEQFF.

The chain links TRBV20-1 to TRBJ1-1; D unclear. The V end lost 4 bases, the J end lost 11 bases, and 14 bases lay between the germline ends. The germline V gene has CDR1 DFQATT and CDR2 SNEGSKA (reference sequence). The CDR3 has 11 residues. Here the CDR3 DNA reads TGCAGTGCTATTGAGGGAGCAAGGGCTTTCTTT. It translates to CSAIEGARAFF.

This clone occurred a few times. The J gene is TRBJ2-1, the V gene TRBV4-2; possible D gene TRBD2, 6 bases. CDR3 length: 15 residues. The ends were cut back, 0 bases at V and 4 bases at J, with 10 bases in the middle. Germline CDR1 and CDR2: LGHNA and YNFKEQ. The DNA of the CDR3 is TGTGCCAGCAGCCAAGACGGGACTGATTACAATGAGCAGTTCTTC. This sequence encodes CASSQDGTDYNEQFF.

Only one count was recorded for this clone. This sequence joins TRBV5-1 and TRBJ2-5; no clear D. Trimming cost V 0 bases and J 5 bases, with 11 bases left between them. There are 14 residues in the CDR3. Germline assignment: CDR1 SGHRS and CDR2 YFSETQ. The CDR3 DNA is TGCGCCAGCAGCTTGGCGTCTTTCCAGGAGACCCAGTACTTC. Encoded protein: CASSLASFQETQYF.